This TCR beta chain was observed in a study of esophageal squamous cell carcinoma under preoperative chemotherapy. Whole-study results and caveats: Tumor-infiltrating lymphocytes showed no significant post-chemotherapy TCR diversity increase, unlike peripheral T cells. Clonal contraction, more than amplification, hit abundant clones after paclitaxel-nedaplatin.

MiXCR, applied by TCRdb to the PCR reads, yields one record per CDR3 protein. This table has around 19,000 distinct CDR3 sequences, 40% to 55% appearing once. Turning to this clonotype: Its cognate antigen is unknown.

Time point specified: after preoperative PTX-NDP chemotherapy. Per germline, CDR1 MNHEY and CDR2 SVGAGI. Trimming took 6 bases from V and 4 from J, leaving 15 bases between them. The CDR3 has 14 residues. The chain links TRBV6-5 to TRBJ1-2; D unresolved. This sample was gathered from a patient given preoperative chemotherapy. The TCR originated in a human donor with esophageal squamous cell carcinoma. The donor label of this sample is uncertain. The CDR3 DNA reads as TGTGCCAGCAGATATAGAGGGTCTACCTATGGCTACACCTTC. This translates into CASRYRGSTYGYTF.